One and the same sample provided the 17 T cell receptor beta chains below, sequenced in a study of Graves' ophthalmopathy and Graves' hyperthyroidism. Transcripts of RNA were the source for amplifying TCR beta CDR3 regions. Second-round multiplex PCR followed a first-round RT-PCR using HTBI primers. TCRdb re-derived calls from the multiplex PCR reads in MiXCR, one entry per CDR3 protein. The sample holds 650,000 to 800,000 distinct CDR3 sequences; roughly 39% are singletons and the top ten take about 3.3%. Sequences were obtained from peripheral blood. These receptors came from an adult man with Graves' ophthalmopathy.

V gene TRBV10-3 combines with J gene TRBJ1-3; unclear D gene. The CDR3 contains 14 residues. The germline CDR1 and CDR2 sequences are ENHRY and SYGVKD. The V end was cut by 3 bases, the J end by 8 bases, with 14 bases between. The DNA of the CDR3 is TGTGCCATCAGTGAAGGTGACCATGGCTACACCATATATTTT. Its translation: CAISEGDHGYTIYF.

The gene calls are TRBV29-1 and TRBJ2-7, with D perhaps matching TRBD1 (6 bases). Germline V gene lookup returns CDR1 SQVTM and CDR2 ANQGSEA. This CDR3 spans 14 amino acids. Deletions cut 3 bases from V and 2 bases from J, with 14 bases between. CDR3 region: CSVDPRDIPYEQYF. CDR3 sequence (DNA): TGCAGCGTTGATCCCCGGGACATACCCTACGAGCAGTACTTC.

The CDR3 region has the DNA TGCAGCAGTGAAGGTCTAGTGTTCTACGAGCAGTACTTC. Its protein product is CSSEGLVFYEQYF. The chain links TRBV29-1 to TRBJ2-7; D is ambiguous. The CDR3 runs to 13 residues. Germline lookup yields CDR1 SQVTM and CDR2 ANQGSEA. V shed 8 bases and J shed 3 bases, with 17 bases lying between them.

Comments on this clonotype: A much bigger clone sits one base away, suggesting this may be a read error. V and J are TRBV14 and TRBJ2-5, with a tentative D call TRBD2 (5 bases). Germline CDR1 and CDR2: SGHDN and FVKESK. This CDR3 has 16 amino acids. CDR3 region: CANSPGVRRAPETQYF. CDR3 nucleotides: TGTGCCAACAGCCCCGGGGTGAGGCGGGCTCCAGAGACCCAGTACTTC.

This clonotype was counted many times. The J gene is TRBJ1-5, the V gene TRBV20-1; maybe TRBD1 (5 bases). V shed 3 bases and J shed 5 bases, with 8 bases lying between them. There are 12 residues in the CDR3. Germline assignment: CDR1 DFQATT and CDR2 SNEGSKA (reference sequence). CDR3 loop: CSARTADQPQHF. CDR3 bases: TGCAGTGCTAGGACAGCGGATCAGCCCCAGCATTTT.

Many counts were recorded for this clonotype. The rearrangement uses TRBV10-3 and TRBJ2-5, with 9 bases fitting TRBD2. CDR1 is ENHRY, CDR2 SYGVKD, per germline. CDR3 length: 19 residues. V lost 2 bases to trimming and J lost 1 base; unmatched junction nucleotides: 14. The CDR3 loop reads CAISEASANLAGPQETQYF. The CDR3 bases are TGTGCCATCAGTGAGGCTTCGGCAAATCTAGCGGGACCCCAAGAGACCCAGTACTTC.

This clonotype has ten or more counts. The chain links TRBV5-1 to TRBJ1-5; maybe TRBD1 (6 bases). CDR3 length: 14 residues. Looked up from germline, CDR1 is SGHRS and CDR2 is YFSETQ. V gave up 3 bases and J gave up 5 bases, with 12 bases separating them. The CDR3 DNA is TGCGCCAGCAGCTCCACCTACAGGGATCAGCCCCAGCATTTT. Translating gives CASSSTYRDQPQHF.

The rearrangement joins TRBV2 to TRBJ2-3; D gene uncertain. Trimming stripped 6 bases from V and 2 bases from J, with 12 bases between. From germline, CDR1 is SNHLY and CDR2 FYNNEI. The CDR3 is 14 residues long. The DNA of the CDR3 is TGTGCCAGCAGGGGTCACGTCCTCACAGATACGCAGTATTTT. As protein: CASRGHVLTDTQYF.

The sample holds many counts of this clonotype. In DNA form, the CDR3 reads TGTGCCAGCAGCGCGGCGGGACAGGGGGCGGATTGGGATCCAGCTTTCTTT. This translates into CASSAAGQGADWDPAFF. The rearrangement joins TRBV7-9 to TRBJ1-1, with TRBD1 matching over 12 bases. Per the germline V gene, CDR1 is SEHNR and CDR2 is FQNEAQ (reference sequence). Trimming took 5 bases from V and 10 from J; bases not matched to a gene: 17. This CDR3 has 17 amino acids.

V gene TRBV20-1 combines with J gene TRBJ2-2, with 12 bases aligning to TRBD2. CDR3 size: 17 residues. Germline V lookup: CDR1 DFQATT, CDR2 SNEGSKA (reference sequence). Unmatched junction bases numbered 8, after V lost 3 bases and J lost 3 bases. The CDR3 loop reads CSASKRLAGADTGELFF. In DNA, the CDR3 is TGCAGTGCTAGTAAAAGACTAGCGGGGGCGGACACCGGGGAGCTGTTTTTT.

This sequence joins TRBV15 and TRBJ2-6; 11 nucleotides agree with TRBD1. V dropped 3 bases and J dropped 2; count of bases not matched to a gene: 3. The CDR3 is made up of 17 amino acids. Germline V gene sequence: CDR1 LNHNV, CDR2 YYDKDF (reference sequence). CDR3 nucleotides: TGTGCCACCAGCAGGGGACAGGGGGTCACTGGGGCCAACGTCCTGACTTTC. Translated: CATSRGQGVTGANVLTF.

The J gene is TRBJ2-5, the V gene TRBV3-1; D is undetermined. This CDR3 contains 15 residues. Germline loops: CDR1 LGHDT, CDR2 YNNKEL (reference sequence). Trimming shortened V by 0 bases and J by 0 bases, and 8 bases separated the two germline ends. The CDR3 protein is CASSQDYRNQETQYF. The CDR3 DNA reads as TGTGCCAGCAGCCAAGATTACAGAAACCAAGAGACCCAGTACTTC.

The J gene is TRBJ1-6, the V gene TRBV2, with unresolved D. CDR1 and CDR2 (germline): SNHLY, FYNNEI. V lost 7 bases and J lost 3, with 13 bases in between. CDR3 length: 15 residues. CDR3 sequence reads: CASTLRLDYNSPLHF. For the CDR3, the DNA is TGTGCCAGCACCTTAAGACTGGACTATAATTCACCCCTCCACTTT.

The rearrangement joins TRBV5-6 to TRBJ1-4; TRBD1 aligns across 9 bases. Germline CDR1 and CDR2: SGHDT and YYEEEE. The CDR3 contains 16 residues. J gave up 7 bases and V 1 base, and 8 bases lay outside the gene matches. CDR3 sequence reads: CASSLQGTGSFEKLFF. The CDR3 bases are TGTGCCAGCAGCTTGCAAGGGACAGGGTCGTTTGAAAAACTGTTTTTT.

This clonotype was seen many times. The chain carries TRBV7-9 and TRBJ2-2, with 7 bases that match TRBD1. V trimming: 7 bases; J trimming: 6 bases; junction bases outside the gene matches: 5. Germline loops: CDR1 SEHNR, CDR2 FQNEAQ (reference sequence). This CDR3 spans 13 amino acids. The CDR3 region is CASNAQGSGELFF. In DNA form, the CDR3 reads TGTGCCAGCAACGCACAGGGGTCCGGGGAGCTGTTTTTT.

The J gene is TRBJ2-2, the V gene TRBV20-1; a possible D gene is TRBD2 (7 bases). Germline CDR1 reads DFQATT; CDR2 reads SNEGSKA (reference sequence). V lost 4 bases and J lost 3, with 15 bases in between. The CDR3 consists of 15 residues. The CDR3 protein is CSATRGAGDTGELFF. The CDR3 DNA is TGCAGTGCTACTCGGGGGGCAGGGGACACCGGGGAGCTGTTTTTT.

V and J are TRBV20-1 and TRBJ1-2, with a tentative D call TRBD1 (6 bases). The CDR3 spans 14 residues. V lost 4 bases and J lost 8, with 20 bases in between. Per germline, CDR1 DFQATT and CDR2 SNEGSKA (reference sequence). CDR3 residues: CSATDPRGAGGYTF. CDR3 bases: TGCAGTGCTACCGATCCCAGGGGAGCAGGCGGCTACACCTTC.